This T cell receptor (beta chain) was obtained from a study of T-cell memory formation after mild COVID-19 (dated by TCRdb to the early 2020s). Concerning the study at large: TCR sequence clusters from the two donors were found to be largely donor specific. Two young, previously healthy adult volunteers made up the cohort, one male and one female. T-cell clones expanding and contracting after mild COVID-19 in a couple of donors were tracked by longitudinal TCRalpha and TCRbeta repertoire sequencing. The research as a whole found: Contracting CD4+ clones were located mainly in the CM and EM memory subsets, whereas CD8+ clones were found to be enriched in EMRA. Whether the second-wave clones peaking on day 37 were SARS-CoV-2 specific was not confirmed. Balanced CD4/CD8 phenotypes were observed for clones contracting from day 15 to 85, whereas a bias towards CD4+ was observed for a second wave of clones expanding from day 15 to 37. The detection of some responding clones in pre-infection memory suggests that pre-existing cross-reactive memory T cells joined the SARS-CoV-2 response. Only two mild cases were covered by the study, and larger cohorts that include severe cases with pre-infection samples were considered necessary.

About this clonotype itself: What antigen it recognizes has not been identified. No base-level quality is on record; no much larger clone is a single base apart.

TCRdb shows the sequencer as Illumina NovaSeq 6000. TCRalpha and TCRbeta cDNA libraries were built by 5'RACE with constant-segment primers, adding sample barcodes and unique molecular identifiers. Trizol reagent was used to extract RNA from every sample. The libraries were amplified in two PCR steps, and the second step added a second sample barcode and Illumina TruSeq adapters. The libraries were sequenced on an Illumina NovaSeq using 2 x 150 bp paired-end reads. Turning to the authors' computational methods: The reads were demultiplexed and collapsed into UMI-guided consensus sequences using migec v1.2.7. Using mixcr v2.1.11, the UMI consensuses were aligned to TRA and TRB V and J templates and assembled into clonotypes. A clonotype was counted as expanded or contracted only if both edgeR and NoisET called the change significant, with noise models trained on biological replicates. edgeR calls used a false discovery rate-adjusted p below 0.01 and a log2 fold-change threshold of 1. As an exploratory analysis of dynamics, max-normalized trajectories of the 1000 most abundant clonotypes were examined by PCA with hierarchical clustering. The CD4 or CD8 phenotype of responding clones was assigned using the separately sequenced CD4+ and CD8+ repertoires. TCRdb took the public reads, trimmed them with fastp at Q25, ran MiXCR for clone calling and kept in-frame beta chains. Rows with a matching CDR3 protein are joined into one entry that keeps the most common DNA and genes. TCRdb assigned the V and J calls; the authors' analysis was not used. This sample lists approximately 98,000 distinct CDR3 sequences; over 15% were detected once. Approximately 5.5% of the sample goes to the ten largest clones.

The CDR3 holds 16 amino acids from the cysteine to the phenylalanine. This entry keeps only the CDR3 DNA: 48 bases, framed from base 1. From the germline V gene (reference sequence), CDR1 is MNHNY and CDR2 is SVGAGI. At the junction V is shortened by 0 bases and J by 1 base, with 12 bases in between. Ficoll-Paque density gradient centrifugation was used to isolate PBMCs. Material for sequencing was PBMCs or a T cell subset sorted from them (not recorded which). The rearrangement combines TRBV6-6 with TRBJ1-2, with the D gene uncertain. The TCR sequence derives from a man between 18 and 35 years old who had mild COVID-19 (a few samples of this study predate the infection). The sample titles of this study are shuffled in the database, so cell type and time point are left out; the donor was told from shared clones. CDR3 sequence: CASSYSTDGVNYGYTF. At the DNA level, the sequence is TGTGCCAGCAGTTACTCGACCGATGGTGTTAACTATGGCTACACCTTC.